This is a list of T cell receptor beta chains from one sample in a study of T cell responses to AZD1222 COVID-19 vaccine. Sequencing was performed with immunoSEQ multiplex PCR; in TCRdb, only in-frame clones are kept and a portion is missing. The table includes about 150,000 clones, 84% detected once. Sample: peripheral blood, taken on day 0 of AZD1222 vaccination. The source of these receptors is an adult in good health. Both conserved end residues are part of each CDR3. The D gene is left open where the match is weak. Rows give clone size only sometimes, using once, few, many, or a class for an expanded clone.

size: -
D: -
V: TRBV19
J: TRBJ1-1
CDR3: CASITRGSDTEAFF
DNA: TGTGCCAGTATAACCAGGGGTTCGGACACTGAAGCTTTCTTT

size: few
D: -
V: TRBV10-3
J: TRBJ1-3
CDR3: CAISESTSGSGNTIYF
DNA: TGTGCCATCAGTGAGTCGACCTCCGGCTCTGGAAACACCATATATTTT

size: -
D: TRBD2
V: TRBV6-5
J: TRBJ2-2
CDR3: CATIAGGLGGELFF
DNA: TGTGCCACCATAGCGGGGGGGCTCGGCGGGGAGCTGTTTTTT

size: -
D: -
V: TRBV18
J: TRBJ1-5
CDR3: CASSPIQGSNQPQHF
DNA: TGTGCCAGCTCACCTATCCAGGGAAGCAATCAGCCCCAGCATTTT

size: once
D: -
V: TRBV27
J: TRBJ1-6
CDR3: CASSFAQGFLGSPLHF
DNA: TGTGCCAGCAGTTTCGCGCAGGGGTTCTTGGGTTCACCCCTCCACTTT

size: once
D: TRBD1
V: TRBV28
J: TRBJ1-5
CDR3: CASSWRTGGPPNSNQPQHF
DNA: TGTGCCAGCAGCTGGAGGACAGGGGGCCCTCCGAATAGCAATCAGCCCCAGCATTTT

size: -
D: -
V: TRBV3-1/TRBV3-2
J: TRBJ1-2
CDR3: CASSQAQGKSINGYTF
DNA: TGTGCCAGCAGCCAAGCGCAGGGGAAATCGATTAATGGCTACACCTTC

size: -
D: -
V: TRBV30
J: TRBJ1-1
CDR3: CAWTRTGMNTEAFF
DNA: TGTGCCTGGACCCGGACGGGGATGAACACTGAAGCTTTCTTT

size: -
D: -
V: TRBV28
J: TRBJ1-1
CDR3: CASTTGGVQGTEAFF
DNA: TGTGCCAGCACCACTGGGGGGGTCCAGGGGACTGAAGCTTTCTTT

size: once
D: TRBD2
V: TRBV7-8
J: TRBJ2-1
CDR3: CASSLVGSSGYNEQFF
DNA: TGTGCCAGCAGCTTAGTCGGGTCTAGCGGCTACAATGAGCAGTTCTTC

size: -
D: -
V: TRBV5-1
J: TRBJ1-1
CDR3: CASSFRGVERGGNTEAFF
DNA: TGCGCCAGCAGCTTTAGAGGGGTAGAGAGAGGGGGGAACACTGAAGCTTTCTTT

size: few
D: -
V: TRBV7-9
J: TRBJ1-6
CDR3: CASSTGTPDNSPLHF
DNA: TGTGCCAGTTCTACCGGGACACCCGATAATTCACCCCTCCACTTT

size: -
D: -
V: TRBV5-8
J: TRBJ2-3
CDR3: CASSLSPGRDLTDTQYF
DNA: TGTGCCAGCAGCTTGAGTCCGGGCAGGGACTTAACAGATACGCAGTATTTT

size: -
D: -
V: TRBV6-5
J: TRBJ1-2
CDR3: CASSPTFGYGYTF
DNA: TGTGCCAGCAGCCCGACATTTGGATATGGCTACACCTTC

size: -
D: -
V: TRBV28
J: TRBJ1-5
CDR3: CASSPRQASNQPQHF
DNA: TGTGCCAGCAGTCCGAGACAGGCCAGCAATCAGCCCCAGCATTTT

size: -
D: -
V: TRBV12-3/TRBV12-4
J: TRBJ1-6
CDR3: CASTLRNSPLHF
DNA: TGTGCCAGCACCCTCCGAAATTCACCCCTCCACTTT

size: -
D: TRBD1
V: TRBV11-2
J: TRBJ1-3
CDR3: CASRRTGGLGNTIYF
DNA: TGTGCCAGCAGGCGGACAGGGGGCCTTGGAAACACCATATATTTT

size: once
D: -
V: TRBV12-3/TRBV12-4
J: TRBJ2-2
CDR3: CASSQRQAGELFF
DNA: TGTGCCAGCTCCCAAAGGCAGGCCGGGGAGCTGTTTTTT

size: -
D: -
V: TRBV6-6
J: TRBJ1-2
CDR3: CASSSQDQGYTF
DNA: TGTGCCAGCAGTTCACAGGATCAAGGCTACACCTTC

size: -
D: -
V: TRBV9
J: TRBJ1-3
CDR3: CASSAGQVYSGNTIYF
DNA: TGTGCCAGCAGCGCCGGCCAGGTATACTCTGGAAACACCATATATTTT

size: -
D: TRBD1
V: TRBV5-1
J: TRBJ1-2
CDR3: CASSPPSTGYDYGYTF
DNA: TGCGCCAGCAGCCCTCCGTCGACAGGGTATGACTATGGCTACACCTTC

size: few
D: -
V: TRBV23-1
J: TRBJ1-4
CDR3: CATRPPGLRGKLFF
DNA: TGCGCCACCCGCCCCCCTGGTCTTAGAGGGAAACTGTTTTTT

size: -
D: -
V: TRBV19
J: TRBJ1-1
CDR3: CASIDRSDTEAFF
DNA: TGTGCCAGCATCGACAGGTCAGACACTGAAGCTTTCTTT

size: -
D: TRBD1
V: TRBV7-9
J: TRBJ1-4
CDR3: CASSPGQAEKLFF
DNA: TGTGCCAGCAGCCCCGGACAGGCGGAAAAACTGTTTTTT

size: -
D: -
V: TRBV5-1
J: TRBJ1-1
CDR3: CASSSRELSMNTEAFF
DNA: TGCGCCAGCAGCTCCCGGGAACTCTCCATGAACACTGAAGCTTTCTTT

size: -
D: -
V: TRBV5-1
J: TRBJ1-1
CDR3: CASSSAGSNTEAFF
DNA: TGCGCCAGCAGCTCGGCAGGTTCCAACACTGAAGCTTTCTTT

size: -
D: -
V: TRBV5-1
J: TRBJ2-7
CDR3: CASSLMKAQSYEQYF
DNA: TGCGCCAGCAGCTTGATGAAGGCTCAATCCTACGAGCAGTACTTC

size: -
D: TRBD2
V: TRBV28
J: TRBJ2-1
CDR3: CASSFSGGTADNEQFF
DNA: TGTGCCAGCAGTTTCAGCGGGGGGACGGCAGACAATGAGCAGTTCTTC

size: -
D: -
V: TRBV6-1
J: TRBJ1-5
CDR3: CASSESLGGGQPQHF
DNA: TGTGCCAGCAGTGAATCTCTGGGGGGCGGTCAGCCCCAGCATTTT

size: -
D: TRBD1
V: TRBV6-1
J: TRBJ2-3
CDR3: CASSEQRQGADTQYF
DNA: TGTGCCAGCAGTGAACAACGGCAGGGGGCTGATACGCAGTATTTT

size: -
D: -
V: TRBV7-6
J: TRBJ1-3
CDR3: CASSLSSSTFGNTIYF
DNA: TGTGCCAGCAGCTTATCGAGCAGTACGTTCGGAAACACCATATATTTT

size: -
D: -
V: TRBV5-1
J: TRBJ1-1
CDR3: CASSLTPRGTEAFF
DNA: TGCGCCAGCAGCCTGACCCCGAGAGGCACTGAAGCTTTCTTT

size: -
D: -
V: TRBV28
J: TRBJ1-1
CDR3: CASSLGGRSNTEAFF
DNA: TGTGCCAGCAGTTTAGGAGGACGGTCGAACACTGAAGCTTTCTTT

size: -
D: TRBD1
V: TRBV28
J: TRBJ1-1
CDR3: CASSLHRGDTEAFF
DNA: TGTGCCAGCAGTTTACACAGGGGGGACACTGAAGCTTTCTTT

size: -
D: -
V: TRBV9
J: TRBJ2-1
CDR3: CASSVVRAGQPNEQFF
DNA: TGTGCCAGCAGCGTAGTCAGGGCGGGGCAGCCCAATGAGCAGTTCTTC

size: -
D: TRBD1
V: TRBV19
J: TRBJ1-2
CDR3: CASSNSGTGGYGYTF
DNA: TGTGCCAGTAGTAATTCTGGGACAGGGGGCTATGGCTACACCTTC

size: -
D: -
V: TRBV6-1
J: TRBJ2-7
CDR3: CASSDQVGGRTYEQYF
DNA: TGTGCCAGCAGTGACCAGGTCGGAGGACGAACCTACGAGCAGTACTTC

size: -
D: TRBD1
V: TRBV10-3
J: TRBJ1-1
CDR3: CAITPGQGFTEAFF
DNA: TGTGCCATCACTCCGGGACAGGGATTCACTGAAGCTTTCTTT

size: once
D: -
V: TRBV18
J: TRBJ1-5
CDR3: CASSPGPVGEQPQHF
DNA: TGTGCCAGCTCACCCGGGCCTGTGGGGGAACAGCCCCAGCATTTT

size: -
D: -
V: TRBV2
J: TRBJ2-3
CDR3: CASSTTDTQYF
DNA: TGTGCCAGCAGTACGACAGATACGCAGTATTTT

size: once
D: TRBD1
V: TRBV30
J: TRBJ2-7
CDR3: CASGTANSYEQYF
DNA: TGTGCCTCCGGGACAGCCAATTCCTACGAGCAGTACTTC

size: -
D: -
V: TRBV28
J: TRBJ2-7
CDR3: CASRPFTGLGSYEQYF
DNA: TGTGCCAGCAGACCATTCACAGGTTTAGGATCCTACGAGCAGTACTTC

size: -
D: -
V: TRBV15
J: TRBJ1-2
CDR3: CATSRVGGSNYGYTF
DNA: TGTGCCACCAGCAGAGTGGGGGGGTCTAACTATGGCTACACCTTC

size: -
D: TRBD1
V: TRBV29-1
J: TRBJ2-2
CDR3: CSGGTGLNTGELFF
DNA: TGCAGCGGTGGGACAGGACTCAACACCGGGGAGCTGTTTTTT

size: -
D: TRBD1
V: TRBV28
J: TRBJ1-5
CDR3: CASTLDREESPQHF
DNA: TGTGCCAGCACCCTAGACAGGGAGGAATCTCCCCAGCATTTT

size: -
D: TRBD1
V: TRBV30
J: TRBJ1-4
CDR3: CAWATGANEKLFF
DNA: TGTGCCTGGGCGACAGGGGCTAATGAAAAACTGTTTTTT

size: -
D: TRBD2
V: TRBV4-1
J: TRBJ2-3
CDR3: CASSLLAGQGGDTQYF
DNA: TGCGCCAGCAGCCTCTTAGCGGGCCAAGGAGGAGATACGCAGTATTTT

size: -
D: TRBD2
V: TRBV7-9
J: TRBJ2-5
CDR3: CASTSGLANQETQYF
DNA: TGTGCCAGCACCTCGGGACTAGCGAACCAAGAGACCCAGTACTTC

size: -
D: -
V: TRBV5-1
J: TRBJ1-4
CDR3: CPSTGGGREKLFF
DNA: TGCCCCAGCACTGGGGGGGGGCGTGAAAAACTGTTTTTT

size: -
D: TRBD2
V: TRBV5-1
J: TRBJ2-1
CDR3: CASSLEGLGLYNEQFF
DNA: TGCGCCAGCAGCCTAGAGGGACTAGGACTCTACAATGAGCAGTTCTTC

size: -
D: -
V: TRBV28
J: TRBJ1-3
CDR3: CASRSSGNTIYF
DNA: TGTGCCAGCAGGTCGAGTGGAAACACCATATATTTT

size: once
D: -
V: TRBV27
J: TRBJ1-6
CDR3: CASSLGGSYNSPLHF
DNA: TGTGCCAGCAGCCTAGGGGGATCCTATAATTCACCCCTCCACTTT

size: -
D: -
V: TRBV5-1
J: TRBJ1-2
CDR3: CASSLTVSYGYTF
DNA: TGCGCCAGCAGCTTGACCGTTTCCTATGGCTACACCTTC

size: -
D: -
V: TRBV19
J: TRBJ2-7
CDR3: CASSLGGRISSYEQYF
DNA: TGTGCCAGCTCGCTTGGCGGCAGGATCTCGTCCTACGAGCAGTACTTC